In this sample, the clone carrying this T cell receptor (beta chain) turned up many times. The record originates from a study of naive and memory T cell subsets. Both TRBC1 and TRBC2 were covered by a beta constant-region primer of two equimolar oligonucleotides. Four rounds of PCR amplified the ligated cDNA using nested alpha and beta constant-region primers plus SP2. TCRdb re-derived calls from the UMI-ligation and nested PCR reads in MiXCR, one entry per CDR3 protein. The table shows more than 35,000 distinct CDR3 sequences, with more than 10% occurring only once. The CDR3 totals 14 residues. The germline V gene encodes CDR1 LGHDT and CDR2 YNNKEL (reference sequence). V was trimmed by 5 bases and J by 2 bases, leaving 12 bases between them.

This TCR derives from a human donor in good health. Sequencing was carried out using effector memory CD4+ T cells from blood. This sample's subset: effector memory, CD45RA- CD27-. V usage is TRBV3-1 and J usage is TRBJ1-1; D call uncertain. This CDR3 is CASSATSGNTEAFF. CDR3 sequence (DNA): TGTGCCAGCAGCGCCACCTCAGGTAACACTGAAGCTTTCTTT.